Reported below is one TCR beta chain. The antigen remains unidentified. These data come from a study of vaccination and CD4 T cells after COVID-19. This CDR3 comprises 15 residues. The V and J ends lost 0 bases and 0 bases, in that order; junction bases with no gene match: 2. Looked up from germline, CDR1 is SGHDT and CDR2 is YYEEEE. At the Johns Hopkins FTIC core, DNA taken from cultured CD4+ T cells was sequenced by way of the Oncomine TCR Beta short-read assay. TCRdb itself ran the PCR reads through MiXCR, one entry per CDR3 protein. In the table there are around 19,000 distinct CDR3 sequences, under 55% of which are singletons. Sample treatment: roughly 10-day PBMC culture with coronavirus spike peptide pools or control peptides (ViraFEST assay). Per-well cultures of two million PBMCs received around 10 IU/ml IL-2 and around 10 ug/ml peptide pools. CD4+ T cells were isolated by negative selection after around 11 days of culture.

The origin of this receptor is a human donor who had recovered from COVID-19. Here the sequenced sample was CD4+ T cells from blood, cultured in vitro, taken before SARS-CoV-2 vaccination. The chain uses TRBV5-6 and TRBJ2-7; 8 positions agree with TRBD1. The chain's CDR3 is CASSLAGTGSYEQYF. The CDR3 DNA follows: TGTGCCAGCAGCTTGGCCGGGACAGGCTCCTACGAGCAGTACTTC.